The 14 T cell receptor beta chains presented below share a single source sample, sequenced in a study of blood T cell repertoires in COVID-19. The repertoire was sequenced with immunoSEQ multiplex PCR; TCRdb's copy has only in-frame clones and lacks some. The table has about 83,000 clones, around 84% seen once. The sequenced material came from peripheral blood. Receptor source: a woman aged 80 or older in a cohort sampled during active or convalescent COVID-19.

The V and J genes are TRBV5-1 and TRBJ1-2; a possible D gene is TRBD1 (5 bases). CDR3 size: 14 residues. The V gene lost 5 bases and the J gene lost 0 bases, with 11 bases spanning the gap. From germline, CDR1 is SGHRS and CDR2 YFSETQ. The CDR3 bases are TGCGCCAGCAGTTCGGACAACTCTAACTATGGCTACACCTTC. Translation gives CASSSDNSNYGYTF.

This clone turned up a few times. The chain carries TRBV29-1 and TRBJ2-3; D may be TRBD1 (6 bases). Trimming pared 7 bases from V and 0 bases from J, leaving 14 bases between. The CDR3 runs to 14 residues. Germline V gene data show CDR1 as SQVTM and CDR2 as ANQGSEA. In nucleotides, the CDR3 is TGCAGCGGTGGCACAGGGCTAAGCACAGATACGCAGTATTTT. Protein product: CSGGTGLSTDTQYF.

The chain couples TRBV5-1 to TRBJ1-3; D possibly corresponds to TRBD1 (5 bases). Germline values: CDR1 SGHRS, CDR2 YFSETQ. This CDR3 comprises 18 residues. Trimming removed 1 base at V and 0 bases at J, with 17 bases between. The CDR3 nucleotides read TGCGCCAGCAGCTTGAAGGAACAGGTACCATCCTCTGGAAACACCATATATTTT. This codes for CASSLKEQVPSSGNTIYF.

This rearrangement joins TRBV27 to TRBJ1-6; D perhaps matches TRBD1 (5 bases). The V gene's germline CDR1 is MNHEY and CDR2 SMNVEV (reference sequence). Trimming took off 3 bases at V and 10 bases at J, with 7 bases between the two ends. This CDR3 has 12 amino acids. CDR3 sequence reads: CASSFRGSPLHF. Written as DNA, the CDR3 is TGTGCCAGCAGTTTTAGGGGATCACCCCTCCACTTT.

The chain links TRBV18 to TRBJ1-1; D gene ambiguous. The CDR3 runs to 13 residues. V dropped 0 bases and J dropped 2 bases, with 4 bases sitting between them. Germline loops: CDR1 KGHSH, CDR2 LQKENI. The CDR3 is CASSPPLNTEAFF. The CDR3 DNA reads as TGTGCCAGCTCACCACCACTTAACACTGAAGCTTTCTTT.

The CDR3 nucleotides read TGTGCCAGCAGCCGGACTAGCGGGATGGCCGGGGAGCTGTTTTTT. It translates to CASSRTSGMAGELFF. V usage is TRBV11-3 and J usage is TRBJ2-2; 12 bases line up with TRBD2. This CDR3 region has 15 residues. The J segment lost 6 bases and the V segment lost 5 bases, leaving 4 bases of the junction unmatched. The V gene's germline CDR1 is SGHNT and CDR2 YENEEA.

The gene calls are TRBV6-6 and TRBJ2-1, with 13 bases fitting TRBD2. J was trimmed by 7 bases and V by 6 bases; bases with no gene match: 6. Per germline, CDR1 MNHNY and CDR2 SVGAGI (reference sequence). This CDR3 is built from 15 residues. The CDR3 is CASRPGLAGVNEQFF. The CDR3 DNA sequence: TGTGCCAGCAGGCCAGGACTAGCGGGAGTTAATGAGCAGTTCTTC.

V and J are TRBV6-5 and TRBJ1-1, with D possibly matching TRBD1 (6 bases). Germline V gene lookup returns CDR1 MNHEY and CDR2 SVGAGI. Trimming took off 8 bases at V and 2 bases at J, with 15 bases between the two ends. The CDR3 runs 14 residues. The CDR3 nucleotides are TGTGCCAGCGAGTCGGGGGGCCTAAACACTGAAGCTTTCTTT. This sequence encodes CASESGGLNTEAFF.

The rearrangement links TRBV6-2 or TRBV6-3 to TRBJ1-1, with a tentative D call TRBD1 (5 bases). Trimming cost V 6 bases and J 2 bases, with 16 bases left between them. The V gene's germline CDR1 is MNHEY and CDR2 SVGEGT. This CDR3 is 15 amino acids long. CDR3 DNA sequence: TGTGCCAGCAGCCACTGGAGGGGACTAAACACTGAAGCTTTCTTT. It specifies CASSHWRGLNTEAFF.

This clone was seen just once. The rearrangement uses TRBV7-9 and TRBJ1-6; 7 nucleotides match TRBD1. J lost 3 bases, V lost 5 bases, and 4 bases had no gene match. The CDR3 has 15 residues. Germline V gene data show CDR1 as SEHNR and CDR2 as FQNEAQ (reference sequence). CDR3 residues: CASSPTGIYNSPLHF. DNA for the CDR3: TGTGCCAGCAGCCCGACAGGGATCTATAATTCACCCCTCCACTTT.

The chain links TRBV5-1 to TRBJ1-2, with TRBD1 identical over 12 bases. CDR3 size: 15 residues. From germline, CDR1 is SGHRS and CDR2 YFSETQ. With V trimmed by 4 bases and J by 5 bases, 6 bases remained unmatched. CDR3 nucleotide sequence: TGCGCCAGCAGCGGAGGGACAGGGGGCCCTTATGGCTACACCTTC. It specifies CASSGGTGGPYGYTF.

This chain's CDR3 is CASSLGGSLTGELFF. CDR3 coding DNA: TGTGCCAGCAGTTTAGGGGGCAGCCTTACCGGGGAGCTGTTTTTT. The chain employs TRBV27 and TRBJ2-2, with a tentative D call TRBD1 (6 bases). The V gene lost 2 bases and the J gene lost 5 bases, with 12 bases spanning the gap. The CDR3 totals 15 residues. The germline V gene has CDR1 MNHEY and CDR2 SMNVEV (reference sequence).

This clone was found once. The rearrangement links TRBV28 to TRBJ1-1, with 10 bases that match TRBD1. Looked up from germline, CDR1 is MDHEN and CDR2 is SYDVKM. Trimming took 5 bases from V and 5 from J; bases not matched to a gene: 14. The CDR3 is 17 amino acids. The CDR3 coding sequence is TGTGCCAGCAGTGTTAGGTCCCTTGACAGGGGGCGGACTGAAGCTTTCTTT. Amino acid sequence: CASSVRSLDRGRTEAFF.

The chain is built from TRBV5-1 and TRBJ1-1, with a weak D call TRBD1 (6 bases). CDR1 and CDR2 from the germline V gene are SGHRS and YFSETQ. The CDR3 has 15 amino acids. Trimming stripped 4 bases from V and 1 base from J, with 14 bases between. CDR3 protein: CASSPQGPPNTEAFF. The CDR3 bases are TGCGCCAGCAGCCCACAGGGCCCCCCGAACACTGAAGCTTTCTTT.